What follows are 7 T cell receptor beta chains derived from one specimen sequenced in a study of T-cell reconstitution after alpha-beta-depleted transplantation in children. Construction of the TCRbeta library involved unique molecular identifiers. TCRdb reanalysed the PCR reads using MiXCR and keeps one entry per CDR3 protein. Here the sample spans just under 550,000 distinct CDR3 sequences, 15% to 20% being singletons. The sequences come from PBMCs from the stem cell graft donor, collected from the stem cell graft. The receptors originated from a human donor who donated a stem cell graft to a child with acute lymphoblastic leukemia.

The chain couples TRBV7-9 to TRBJ1-1; a possible D gene is TRBD1 (5 bases). The ends were cut back, 5 bases at V and 4 bases at J, with 14 bases in the middle. Germline V gives CDR1 SEHNR, CDR2 FQNEAQ (reference sequence). The CDR3 length is 14 residues. CDR3 residues: CASSQRVGGTEAFF. The CDR3 region has the DNA TGTGCCAGCAGCCAGAGGGTGGGGGGCACTGAAGCTTTCTTT. Drawing the rest from reference TRBV7-9 and TRBJ1-1, the complete variable domain is DTGVSQNPRHKITKRGQNVTFRCDPISEHNRLYWYRQTLGQGPEFLTYFQNEAQLEKSRLLSDRFSAERPKGSFSTLEIQRTEQGDSAMYLCASSQRVGGTEAFFGQGTRLTVV.

This clonotype came up a few times. The gene calls are TRBV5-1 and TRBJ2-7, with D tentatively TRBD2 (6 bases). Germline V CDR1 and CDR2: SGHRS, YFSETQ. This CDR3 contains 15 residues. The V end lost 0 bases, the J end lost 2 bases, and 12 bases lay between the germline ends. CDR3 residues: CASSLDGGQAYEQYF. The CDR3, as DNA: TGCGCCAGCAGCTTGGATGGAGGGCAGGCCTACGAGCAGTACTTC.

The chain links TRBV28 to TRBJ1-1, with D possibly matching TRBD1 (6 bases). Per the germline V gene, CDR1 is MDHEN and CDR2 is SYDVKM. The CDR3 extends over 14 amino acids. The ends were cut back, 2 bases at V and 3 bases at J, with 10 bases in the middle. The CDR3 DNA sequence: TGTGCCAGCAGTTTACCGGGGGGCGACACTGAAGCTTTCTTT. It translates to CASSLPGGDTEAFF.

This clonotype has more than one count but fewer than ten. J is TRBJ2-5 and V is TRBV7-3; 10 bases agree with TRBD2. V trimming: 1 base; J trimming: 3 bases; junction bases outside the gene matches: 11. The CDR3 extends over 18 amino acids. Germline V gives CDR1 SGHTA, CDR2 FQGTGA. The chain's CDR3 is CASSLNPSKAGGKETQYF. DNA of the CDR3: TGTGCCAGCAGCTTAAACCCTTCCAAAGCGGGAGGGAAAGAGACCCAGTACTTC.

The V and J genes are TRBV2 and TRBJ1-6; D ambiguous. Trimming shortened V by 9 bases and J by 5 bases, and 8 bases separated the two germline ends. The CDR3 loop spans 12 amino acids. In germline, CDR1 is SNHLY, CDR2 FYNNEI. Here the CDR3 reads CARRQDNSPLHF. Here the CDR3 DNA reads TGTGCCAGACGTCAGGATAATTCACCCCTCCACTTT.

This clonotype was detected a few times. This chain joins TRBV6-2 or TRBV6-3 and TRBJ2-6, with D tentatively TRBD1 (5 bases). Germline CDR1 MNHEY, CDR2 SVGEGT. V was trimmed by 0 bases and J by 0 bases, leaving 21 bases between them. The CDR3 has 21 residues. The chain's CDR3 is CASSYSIVGPGPISGANVLTF. The CDR3, as DNA: TGTGCCAGCAGTTACTCGATCGTCGGTCCAGGGCCTATCTCTGGGGCCAACGTCCTGACTTTC.

The V gene is TRBV27, the J gene TRBJ1-2; D not resolved. Trimming removed 5 bases from V and 4 bases from J, with 14 bases in between. CDR1 MNHEY and CDR2 SMNVEV come from the germline V gene (reference sequence). This CDR3 comprises 14 residues. In nucleotides, the CDR3 is TGTGCCAGCAGTCCAGGAGGGCGGGTCTATGGCTACACCTTC. This encodes CASSPGGRVYGYTF.